The entry below describes one TCR beta chain. The antigen remains unidentified. The CDR3 has 16 amino acids. Germline loops: CDR1 KGHDR, CDR2 SFDVKD. Losses at the gene ends were 3 bases for V and 4 bases for J; bases not matched to a gene: 6. TCRdb fed the 5' RACE reads into MiXCR, producing one record per CDR3 protein. The sample carries around 650,000 distinct CDR3 sequences, roughly 7.2% recorded once. The entry originates in a study of identical twins. Findings and caveats of the study: Instead of following the same donors, the conclusions were based on cross-sectional statistical analysis. Cord blood beta clonotypes present at high abundance carried fewer insertions; no such pattern appeared in memory repertoires. Models came in too low on out-of-frame TCR alpha sharing in monozygotic twins.

The sample also formed part of further work on yellow fever vaccine responses in identical twins. That source adds: Convergence reportedly seemed to mark part of the twins' vaccine T cell response, with personalization marking the rest.

The chain is built from TRBV24-1 and TRBJ2-1, with 9 bases that match TRBD1. The receptor comes from a young woman in good health. Sequences were obtained from PBMCs. CDR3 in amino acids: CATSDPQGARYNEQFF. CDR3 nucleotide sequence: TGTGCCACCAGTGATCCACAGGGGGCAAGGTACAATGAGCAGTTCTTC.